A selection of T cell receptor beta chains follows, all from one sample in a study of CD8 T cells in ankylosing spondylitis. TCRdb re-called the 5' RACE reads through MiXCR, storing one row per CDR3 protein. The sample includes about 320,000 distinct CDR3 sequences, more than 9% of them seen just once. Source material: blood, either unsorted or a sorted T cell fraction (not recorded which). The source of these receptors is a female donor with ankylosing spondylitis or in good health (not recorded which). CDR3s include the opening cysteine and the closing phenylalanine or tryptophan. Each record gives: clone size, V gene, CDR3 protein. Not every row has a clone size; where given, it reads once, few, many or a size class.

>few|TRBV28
CASSFSAGGPGTQYF
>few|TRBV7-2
CASRESGTTRGELFF
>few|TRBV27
CASSLRARNYNEQFF
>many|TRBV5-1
CASSLVPEVMNTEAFF
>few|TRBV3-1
CASRKSSGANVLTF
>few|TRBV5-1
CASSSGRIEQFF
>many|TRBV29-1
CSVEDGIFSTDTQYF
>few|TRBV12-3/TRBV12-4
CASSPLLGTGEDEKLFF
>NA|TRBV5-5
CASSDARLVPQYF
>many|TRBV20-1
CSAARDEKLFF
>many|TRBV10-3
CAISGGIGDEQFF
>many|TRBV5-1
CASSSRQDPAGEQYF
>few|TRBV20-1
CSARGLARHEQFF
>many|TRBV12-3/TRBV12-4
CASSLGLAIGELFF
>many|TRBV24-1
CATSDNRQGSTEAFF
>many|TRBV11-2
CASSLGLGGEQFF